This is a list of T cell receptor beta chains from one sample in a study of cytomegalovirus exposure and HLA in healthy donors. Sequenced by immunoSEQ multiplex PCR; TCRdb stores in-frame clones only, minus some. The sample has roughly 250,000 clones; more than 75% are singletons. Material for sequencing was PBMCs. The receptor source for this set is a woman aged 25 to 39 in good health and CMV-seropositive. Both conserved end residues are part of each CDR3.

TRBV28,14,TRBJ1-2,CASSSTGKNYGYTF
TRBV18,13,TRBJ2-4,CASSLGTGYIQYF
TRBV28,11,TRBJ2-7,CASSPAGEQYF
TRBV5-1,13,TRBJ1-1,CASSLSADTEAFF
TRBV7-6,12,TRBJ2-1,CASSLGREEQFF
TRBV14,16,TRBJ2-1,CASKVKRERPYNEQFF
TRBV27,19,TRBJ2-7,CATHLDRAASGSVSYEQYF
TRBV2,14,TRBJ2-7,CASSEGTGSYEQYF
TRBV2,15,TRBJ2-1,CASSLVRTDYNEQFF
TRBV4-1,13,TRBJ2-1,CASSQEPTGWEFF
TRBV6-1,15,TRBJ1-5,CASRPTENLNQPQHF
TRBV29-1,12,TRBJ2-5,CSVVQGQETQYF
TRBV27,16,TRBJ2-1,CASSPSPGTSVGEQFF
TRBV7-9,16,TRBJ2-2,CASSPGWGPNTGELFF
TRBV2,12,TRBJ1-1,CASRTGGNEAFF
TRBV12-2,14,TRBJ2-1,CASRCDRPDNEQFF
TRBV7-6,14,TRBJ2-7,CASSATSASYEQYF
TRBV4-2,12,TRBJ2-3,CASSQDMRAQYF
TRBV30,15,TRBJ1-5,CAWSVRRQGNQPQHF
TRBV5-6,13,TRBJ1-1,CASSGESGLEAFF
TRBV6-1,15,TRBJ2-7,CASRPIPGLTYEQYF
TRBV27,16,TRBJ2-7,CASSLRGTSGHYEQYF
TRBV19,15,TRBJ2-7,CASITPTGEAYEQYF
TRBV25-1,17,TRBJ2-7,CASSEYFPGEGGHEQYF
TRBV4-1,16,TRBJ2-7,CASSHPNERNSYEQYF